The 30 T cell receptor beta chains given below trace back to one sample, sequenced in a study of early T cells in non-severe SARS-CoV-2 infection (dated by TCRdb to about 2021). Preparation of the library involved 5' RACE. The instrument was a NextSeq 500. Through fastp at Q25 and MiXCR, TCRdb rebuilt clones from the public reads, retaining in-frame beta chains. Rows merge per CDR3 protein into single entries with the most common DNA and genes. This sample gives roughly 56,000 distinct CDR3 sequences in total; approximately 12% of them show up just once. Approximately 10% of the sample is in the top ten clones. The sequencing input was whole blood. The receptor set was obtained from an adult who was a healthcare worker with PCR-confirmed SARS-CoV-2 infection or an uninfected control (not recorded which).

V is TRBV20-1 and J is TRBJ2-1; 7 bases agree with TRBD2. V shed 3 bases and J 2 bases; nucleotides not matched to a gene: 7. This CDR3 comprises 15 residues. CDR1 is DFQATT, CDR2 SNEGSKA, per germline (reference sequence). CDR3 loop: CSARYFRGAYNEQFF. The CDR3 coding sequence is TGCAGTGCTAGGTACTTCCGGGGGGCCTACAATGAGCAGTTCTTC.

This clonotype has at least ten counts. The chain has TRBV5-4 and TRBJ1-4, with D perhaps matching TRBD1 (5 bases). Germline CDR1 reads SGHNT; CDR2 reads YYREEE (reference sequence). CDR3 length equals 15 residues. Deletions cut 2 bases from V and 7 bases from J, with 15 bases between. CDR3 bases: TGTGCCAGCAGCTTTAAGGGGAAGACGGCTGAAAAACTGTTTTTT. It translates to CASSFKGKTAEKLFF.

This clonotype turned up a few times. At one of its ends the junction is not consistent with the germline gene, which may arise from a read error. The V gene is TRBV27, the J gene TRBJ2-2; D is undetermined. Germline-derived CDR1 and CDR2 are MNHEY and SMNVEV (reference sequence). The CDR3 runs 11 residues. The DNA for the CDR3 is TGTGCCAGCAGTATATCCGGGGAGCTGTTTTTT. This gives the protein CASSISGELFF.

This clonotype was picked up a small number of times. The chain uses TRBV10-3 and TRBJ1-6, with D uncertain. V was shortened by 8 bases and J by 10 bases, with 18 bases between the two germline ends. The CDR3 consists of 14 residues. The germline V gene encodes CDR1 ENHRY and CDR2 SYGVKD. DNA for the CDR3: TGTGCCATCCGAGGAGAGGCAGCGGAATCACCCCTCCACTTT. It specifies CAIRGEAAESPLHF.

This clonotype was observed at least ten times. This chain joins TRBV9 and TRBJ1-5; TRBD1 agrees at 8 bases. Trimming cost V 3 bases and J 5 bases; bases outside gene matches: 4. CDR3 length equals 14 residues. Germline V gene data show CDR1 as SGDLS and CDR2 as YYNGEE. The CDR3 region is CASSGQGSHQPQHF. Written as DNA, the CDR3 is TGTGCCAGCAGCGGACAGGGGTCTCATCAGCCCCAGCATTTT.

The chain links TRBV28 to TRBJ1-3; tentatively, D is TRBD1 (5 bases). The CDR3 loop spans 15 amino acids. With 6 bases removed from V and 2 bases from J, the gap between germline ends came to 14 bases. The V gene's germline CDR1 is MDHEN and CDR2 SYDVKM. CDR3 in amino acids: CASSTGGSTGNTIYF. Here the CDR3 DNA reads TGTGCCAGCAGCACCGGGGGGAGCACTGGAAACACCATATATTTT.

The V gene is TRBV10-3, the J gene TRBJ1-2; D unresolved. The CDR3 sequence is 12 residues long. Germline assignment: CDR1 ENHRY and CDR2 SYGVKD. V gave up 4 bases and J gave up 6 bases, with 9 bases separating them. The CDR3 region is CAISAPGHGYTF. The CDR3 DNA sequence: TGTGCCATCAGTGCCCCCGGCCATGGCTACACCTTC.

This clonotype has just a few counts. This chain uses TRBV18 with TRBJ1-6; tentatively, D is TRBD1 (6 bases). V lost 3 bases and J lost 8, with 14 bases in between. CDR1 is KGHSH, CDR2 LQKENI, per germline. This CDR3 has 15 amino acids. The CDR3 here is CASSPNGGGDSPLHF. CDR3 bases: TGTGCCAGCTCACCTAACGGAGGGGGGGATTCACCCCTCCACTTT. Full variable domain (rest looked up from reference TRBV18 and TRBJ1-6): NAGVMQNPRHLVRRRGQEARLRCSPMKGHSHVYWYRQLPEEGLKFMVYLQKENIIDESGMPKERFSAEFPKEGPSILRIQQVVRGDSAAYFCASSPNGGGDSPLHFGNGTRLTVT.

V gene TRBV5-1 combines with J gene TRBJ2-7; weak D call: TRBD2 (5 bases). CDR3 length equals 18 residues. Germline CDR1 SGHRS, CDR2 YFSETQ. V was clipped by 0 bases and J by 0 bases, with 19 bases between them. CDR3 residues: CASSLGLVSGSLSYEQYF. CDR3 in DNA: TGCGCCAGCAGCTTGGGGCTGGTGTCGGGGTCCCTCTCCTACGAGCAGTACTTC.

The rearrangement joins TRBV2 to TRBJ1-2; D uncertain. This CDR3 is built from 12 residues. Germline values: CDR1 SNHLY, CDR2 FYNNEI. V was cut by 7 bases and J by 4 bases, with 10 bases left in between. CDR3 coding DNA: TGTGCCAGCAAGGATACCTCCTATGGCTACACCTTC. Encoded protein: CASKDTSYGYTF.

J is TRBJ1-5 and V is TRBV9; D is possibly TRBD1 (6 bases). With 0 bases removed from V and 8 bases from J, the gap between germline ends came to 15 bases. CDR3 length: 15 amino acids. In germline, CDR1 is SGDLS, CDR2 YYNGEE. CDR3 bases: TGTGCCAGCAGCGTAGGACAGGAGTCAGGAGAGCCCCAGCATTTT. Its translation: CASSVGQESGEPQHF.

This clonotype has only one observation. The V and J genes are TRBV6-5 and TRBJ1-4, with D possibly matching TRBD1 (6 bases). The V gene's germline CDR1 is MNHEY and CDR2 SVGAGI. The CDR3 consists of 15 residues. With 5 bases removed from V and 3 bases from J, the gap between germline ends came to 13 bases. The CDR3 is CASSPDRRANEKLFF. CDR3 sequence (DNA): TGTGCCAGCAGTCCCGACAGGAGGGCTAATGAAAAACTGTTTTTT.

This clonotype has only a few counts. The chain combines TRBV29-1 with TRBJ2-2; D call uncertain. V was pared by 4 bases and J by 2 bases, with 5 bases between. Germline-derived CDR1 and CDR2 are SQVTM and ANQGSEA. CDR3 length: 12 residues. The CDR3 DNA sequence: TGCAGCGTTGCGGGCAACACCGGGGAGCTGTTTTTT. Residues: CSVAGNTGELFF.

In its sample, this clonotype was seen a few times. V is TRBV29-1 and J is TRBJ1-4; D is possibly TRBD1 (5 bases). The germline V gene encodes CDR1 SQVTM and CDR2 ANQGSEA. This CDR3 is 14 amino acids long. V was clipped by 1 base and J by 5 bases, with 11 bases between them. The CDR3 loop is CSVEGGRDNEKLFF. DNA of the CDR3: TGCAGCGTTGAAGGGGGGAGGGACAATGAAAAACTGTTTTTT.

The V gene is TRBV2, the J gene TRBJ1-6; maybe TRBD1 (5 bases). Germline V gives CDR1 SNHLY, CDR2 FYNNEI. The CDR3 covers 14 residues. The V end lost 7 bases, the J end lost 4 bases, and 11 bases lay between the germline ends. The CDR3 spells CASTGQGYNSPLHF. The DNA for the CDR3 is TGTGCCAGCACGGGCCAGGGATATAATTCACCCCTCCACTTT.

Many counts were recorded for this clonotype. This chain uses TRBV7-9 with TRBJ2-2; D is possibly TRBD2 (6 bases). Germline CDR1 is SEHNR and CDR2 is FQNEAQ (reference sequence). Trimming pared 6 bases from V and 1 base from J, leaving 12 bases between. The CDR3 contains 15 residues. As DNA, the CDR3 is TGTGCCAGCAGTCATAACGGGGGGAACACCGGGGAGCTGTTTTTT. This codes for CASSHNGGNTGELFF.

This clonotype was detected ten times or more. This chain joins TRBV28 and TRBJ2-7; D might be TRBD2 (5 bases). From germline, CDR1 is MDHEN and CDR2 SYDVKM. With 4 bases removed from V and 7 bases from J, the gap between germline ends came to 14 bases. CDR3 length: 13 residues. The DNA for the CDR3 is TGTGCCAGCAGTTACCAGAGGGCCCGGGAGCAGTACTTC. It is translated as CASSYQRAREQYF. The full variable domain, with the rest looked up from reference TRBV28 and TRBJ2-7, is DVKVTQSSRYLVKRTGEKVFLECVQDMDHENMFWYRQDPGLGLRLIYFSYDVKMKEKGDIPEGYSVSREKKERFSLILESASTNQTSMYLCASSYQRAREQYFGPGTRLTVT.

This clonotype was counted at least ten times. The chain joins TRBV18 to TRBJ2-3; D gene uncertain. The CDR3 covers 13 residues. Germline CDR1 reads KGHSH; CDR2 reads LQKENI. V was clipped by 2 bases and J by 3 bases, with 6 bases between them. The CDR3: CASSPGITDTQYF. The CDR3 DNA reads as TGTGCCAGCTCACCAGGGATAACAGATACGCAGTATTTT.

The rearrangement uses TRBV20-1 and TRBJ2-1, with 7 bases that match TRBD1. CDR1 and CDR2 (germline): DFQATT, SNEGSKA (reference sequence). V shed 4 bases, J shed 3 bases, and the junction held 6 bases outside the gene matches. CDR3 length equals 14 residues. For the CDR3, the DNA is TGCAGTGCTATTCGGACAGGTGGCTACAATGAGCAGTTCTTC. This sequence encodes CSAIRTGGYNEQFF.

This clonotype was counted ten times or more. The chain links TRBV10-3 to TRBJ2-7; D is ambiguous. Germline V CDR1 and CDR2: ENHRY, SYGVKD. The CDR3 has 11 amino acids. Between the trimmed V and J ends, which lost 1 base and 5 bases, there was a span of 3 bases. DNA for the CDR3: TGTGCCATCAGTGAGTTTCACGAGCAGTACTTC. Amino acids: CAISEFHEQYF.

This clonotype has just a few counts. The chain uses TRBV12-3 or TRBV12-4 and TRBJ2-4; 15 nucleotides line up with TRBD2. The CDR3 loop spans 20 amino acids. The trim removed 6 bases at V and 1 base at J, leaving 13 bases unmatched. CDR3 in DNA: TGTGCCAGCAGGCCTACCGGGACTAGCGGGAGGTCGGGGGCCAAAAACATTCAGTACTTC. Amino acids: CASRPTGTSGRSGAKNIQYF.

The chain employs TRBV18 and TRBJ2-3; TRBD1 matches 9 bases. Germline CDR1 reads KGHSH; CDR2 reads LQKENI. There are 15 residues in the CDR3. J was trimmed by 5 bases and V by 2 bases; bases with no gene match: 5. The CDR3 protein is CASSPAGQGKDTQYF. The CDR3 nucleotides are TGTGCCAGCTCACCAGCGGGACAGGGAAAAGATACGCAGTATTTT.

This clonotype was detected a few times. The chain uses TRBV6-6 and TRBJ1-2; 8 bases are a match to TRBD1. The CDR3 totals 13 residues. Germline V gene data show CDR1 as MNHNY and CDR2 as SVGAGI (reference sequence). After removal of 5 bases from V and 7 bases from J, the junction contained 6 bases not matched to a gene. DNA of the CDR3: TGTGCCAGCAGTACGGACAGGGCGGTTGGCTACACCTTC. This translates into CASSTDRAVGYTF.

The chain carries TRBV2 and TRBJ1-2; possible D gene TRBD1, 5 bases. Germline values: CDR1 SNHLY, CDR2 FYNNEI. Between the trimmed V and J ends, which lost 4 bases and 5 bases, there was a span of 11 bases. The CDR3 sequence is 13 residues long. CDR3 sequence: CASSAGPEYGYTF. In nucleotides, the CDR3 is TGTGCCAGCAGTGCGGGGCCCGAATATGGCTACACCTTC.

V and J are TRBV12-3 or TRBV12-4 and TRBJ2-3, with D maybe TRBD1 (5 bases). The V and J ends lost 2 bases and 3 bases respectively, with 12 bases between them. The CDR3 is 15 residues long. As DNA, the CDR3 is TGTGCCAGCAGTTTAAAGGGGTTCGGGACAGATACGCAGTATTTT. This gives the protein CASSLKGFGTDTQYF.

This clonotype was seen a handful of times. The chain has TRBV2 and TRBJ1-3; possibly TRBD1 for D (5 bases). Trimming shortened V by 4 bases and J by 4 bases, and 17 bases separated the two germline ends. The CDR3 loop spans 16 amino acids. Germline values: CDR1 SNHLY, CDR2 FYNNEI. In DNA form, the CDR3 reads TGTGCCAGCAGTGGGGGCGGTGAGGGGTCAGGAAACACCATATATTTT. It encodes CASSGGGEGSGNTIYF.

This clonotype was seen a handful of times. The rearrangement uses TRBV15 and TRBJ2-7; no firm D call. In germline, CDR1 is LNHNV, CDR2 YYDKDF (reference sequence). This CDR3 has 12 residues. V lost 1 base and J 7 bases, leaving 8 bases between the germline ends. The CDR3 is CATSRGEREQYF. The CDR3 region has the DNA TGTGCCACCAGCAGAGGTGAAAGAGAGCAGTACTTC.

The chain couples TRBV10-1 to TRBJ2-1; TRBD2 matches at 13 bases. Germline lookup yields CDR1 WNHNN and CDR2 SYGVQD (reference sequence). CDR3 length: 16 amino acids. The V gene end was trimmed by 4 bases and the J gene end by 3 bases; junction bases not matched to a gene: 3. Written as DNA, the CDR3 is TGCGCCAGCAGTGCCGGACTAGCGGGGGTCTACAATGAGCAGTTCTTC. Its protein is CASSAGLAGVYNEQFF.

Points on this clonotype: A much bigger clone sits one base away, suggesting this may be a read error. The CDR3 DNA sequence: TGTGCCAGCTCCCCCGCTACGAACACCGGGGAGCTGTTTTTT. It is translated as CASSPATNTGELFF. The chain couples TRBV7-9 to TRBJ2-2; D is uncertain. Germline CDR1 reads SEHNR; CDR2 reads FQNEAQ (reference sequence). The V end was cut by 8 bases, the J end by 0 bases, with 10 bases between. The length of the CDR3 is 14 residues.

J is TRBJ2-1 and V is TRBV6-5, with D uncertain. The length of the CDR3 is 16 residues. V was pared by 0 bases and J by 0 bases, with 9 bases between. CDR1 is MNHEY, CDR2 SVGAGI, per germline. The CDR3 DNA follows: TGTGCCAGCAGTTACTCGACCAGGAGCTCCTACAATGAGCAGTTCTTC. Translated, it gives CASSYSTRSSYNEQFF.